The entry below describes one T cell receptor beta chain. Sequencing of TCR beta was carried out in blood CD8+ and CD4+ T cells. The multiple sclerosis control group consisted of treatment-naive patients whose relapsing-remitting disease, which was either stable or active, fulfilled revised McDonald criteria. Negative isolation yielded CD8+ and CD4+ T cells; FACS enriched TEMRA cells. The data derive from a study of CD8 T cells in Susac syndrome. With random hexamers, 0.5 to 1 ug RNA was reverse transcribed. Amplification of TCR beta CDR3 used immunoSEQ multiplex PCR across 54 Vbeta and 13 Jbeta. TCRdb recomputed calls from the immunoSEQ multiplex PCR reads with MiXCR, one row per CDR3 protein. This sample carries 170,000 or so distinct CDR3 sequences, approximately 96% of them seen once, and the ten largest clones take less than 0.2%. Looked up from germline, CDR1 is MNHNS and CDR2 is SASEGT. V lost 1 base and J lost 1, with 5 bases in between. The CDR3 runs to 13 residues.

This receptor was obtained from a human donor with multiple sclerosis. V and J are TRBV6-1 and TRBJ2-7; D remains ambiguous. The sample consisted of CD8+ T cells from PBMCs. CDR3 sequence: CASSEEASYEQYF. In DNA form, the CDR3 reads TGTGCCAGCAGTGAAGAGGCGTCCTACGAGCAGTACTTC.